Presented here are 29 T cell receptor beta chains from one specimen sequenced in a study of T cell repertoires in cytomegalovirus infection. TCRdb fed the reads into MiXCR, producing one record per CDR3 protein. The data hold approximately 30,000 distinct CDR3 sequences, with 15% to 20% observed a single time. For these receptors, no antigen is known. This material consisted of CD8+ T cells from cultured PBMCs, taken from culture after CMV antigen stimulation. The receptor source for this set is a human donor in good health (CMV status not recorded). Some clones in this sample may be carry-over from other donors' samples.

This clonotype was seen repeatedly, ten times or more. The chain employs TRBV4-2 and TRBJ1-1, with D possibly being TRBD1 (5 bases). Germline V gene lookup returns CDR1 LGHNA and CDR2 YNFKEQ. Trimming removed 0 bases from V and 2 bases from J, with 13 bases in between. CDR3 length: 16 amino acids. The chain's CDR3 is CASSQDTAGRNTEAFF. The CDR3 nucleotides read TGTGCCAGCAGCCAAGATACAGCAGGGAGAAACACTGAAGCTTTCTTT.

This clonotype was recorded many times. The rearrangement uses TRBV7-2 and TRBJ2-1; D remains ambiguous. The germline V gene has CDR1 SGHTA and CDR2 FQGNSA. V lost 5 bases, J lost 0 bases, and 11 bases lay in between. The length of the CDR3 is 15 residues. DNA of the CDR3: TGTGCCAGCAGCCCCCTGACCAACTCCTACAATGAGCAGTTCTTC. Its translation: CASSPLTNSYNEQFF.

In its sample, this clonotype was seen a few times. The DNA of the CDR3 is TGTGCCAGCAGTAAGGGACTTTACGAGCAGTACTTC. Protein sequence: CASSKGLYEQYF. The chain is built from TRBV12-3 or TRBV12-4 and TRBJ2-7, with D perhaps TRBD2 (6 bases). CDR3 length: 12 residues. The ends were cut back, 5 bases at V and 4 bases at J, with 9 bases in the middle.

The V call is TRBV19, the J call TRBJ1-3, with D unresolved. This CDR3 has 15 residues. Germline V gene sequence: CDR1 LNHDA, CDR2 SQIVND (reference sequence). Trimming left V 4 bases short and J 4 bases short, with 14 bases between. CDR3 residues: CASSTPVVFGNTIYF. The CDR3 coding sequence is TGTGCCAGTAGTACGCCGGTGGTTTTCGGAAACACCATATATTTT.

This chain uses TRBV7-2 with TRBJ2-1; no clear D. The ends were cut back, 0 bases at V and 8 bases at J, with 5 bases in the middle. The CDR3 covers 12 residues. The germline gives CDR1 SGHTA, CDR2 FQGNSA. CDR3 in DNA: TGTGCCAGCAGCTTAGCAGGTTATGAGCAGTTCTTC. The encoded protein is CASSLAGYEQFF. The full variable domain, with the rest looked up from reference TRBV7-2 and TRBJ2-1, is GAGVSQSPSNKVTEKGKDVELRCDPISGHTALYWYRQSLGQGLEFLIYFQGNSAPDKSGLPSDRFSAERTGGSVSTLTIQRTQQEDSAVYLCASSLAGYEQFFGPGTRLTVL.

By frequency in the sample, this clonotype is medium-sized. V gene TRBV7-2 combines with J gene TRBJ2-2; D unresolved. Germline lookup yields CDR1 SGHTA and CDR2 FQGNSA. The CDR3 contains 15 residues. V gave up 6 bases and J gave up 1 base, with 12 bases separating them. The CDR3 nucleotides read TGTGCCAGCAGTCCTAGGCCGGTGAACACCGGGGAGCTGTTTTTT. It codes for CASSPRPVNTGELFF.

Only a few counts were recorded for this clonotype. The V call is TRBV28, the J call TRBJ2-1, with a weak D call TRBD1 (5 bases). Per the germline V gene, CDR1 is MDHEN and CDR2 is SYDVKM. V lost 0 bases to trimming and J lost 0 bases, with 9 bases between them. The CDR3 spans 16 residues. CDR3 amino acids: CASSLWTQGSYNEQFF. CDR3 bases: TGTGCCAGCAGTTTATGGACGCAGGGCTCCTACAATGAGCAGTTCTTC.

This clonotype has only a few counts. The rearrangement links TRBV7-8 to TRBJ2-1, with unresolved D. Per the germline V gene, CDR1 is SGHVS and CDR2 is FQNEAQ. V lost 5 bases and J lost 7, with 15 bases in between. CDR3 length: 14 amino acids. DNA of the CDR3: TGTGCCAGCAGCGCTAGTGGGTGGGGTAATGAGCAGTTCTTC. This sequence encodes CASSASGWGNEQFF.

This clonotype occurred a few times. This chain uses TRBV27 with TRBJ2-1; TRBD2 is a possible D gene (6 bases). Per germline, CDR1 MNHEY and CDR2 SMNVEV (reference sequence). Trimming removed 4 bases at V and 5 bases at J, with 12 bases between. The CDR3 runs 14 residues. This chain's CDR3 is CASSSAGINNEQFF. The DNA of the CDR3 is TGTGCCAGCAGTTCGGCGGGGATAAACAATGAGCAGTTCTTC.

The J gene is TRBJ1-2, the V gene TRBV7-4; no reliable D call. The germline V and J ends were trimmed by 5 bases and 5 bases, with 6 bases remaining between them. The CDR3 has 11 residues. Looked up from germline, CDR1 is SGHVT and CDR2 is SQSDAQ. CDR3 coding DNA: TGTGCCAGCAGCCTCACATATGGCTACACCTTC. Translated: CASSLTYGYTF.

V usage is TRBV6-1 and J usage is TRBJ2-1; the match to TRBD2 covers 10 bases. The CDR3 is made up of 17 amino acids. J was trimmed by 10 bases and V by 1 base; bases with no gene match: 13. Germline V gene data show CDR1 as MNHNS and CDR2 as SASEGT. The CDR3 here is CASSEVWTSGGLGEQFF. DNA of the CDR3: TGTGCCAGCAGTGAAGTGTGGACTAGCGGAGGCCTGGGGGAGCAGTTCTTC.

This chain links TRBV20-1 with TRBJ2-3, with TRBD2 identical over 10 bases. CDR1 and CDR2 from the germline V gene are DFQATT and SNEGSKA (reference sequence). This CDR3 is built from 17 residues. V trimming: 0 bases; J trimming: 2 bases; junction bases outside the gene matches: 8. The CDR3 region has the DNA TGCAGTGCTAGAGATTCGGGAACTAGCGGGGACACAGATACGCAGTATTTT. It specifies CSARDSGTSGDTDTQYF.

V gene TRBV7-8 combines with J gene TRBJ2-3; 11 nucleotides match TRBD2. The V gene's germline CDR1 is SGHVS and CDR2 FQNEAQ. The CDR3 covers 18 residues. Unmatched junction bases numbered 9, after V lost 0 bases and J lost 4 bases. As DNA, the CDR3 is TGTGCCAGCAGCTTAGCGGGAACTAGCGGGAGAGGGGCAGATACGCAGTATTTT. Amino acids: CASSLAGTSGRGADTQYF. Based on the CDR3 plus reference TRBV7-8 and TRBJ2-3, the full variable domain is GAGVSQSPRYKVAKRGQDVALRCDPISGHVSLFWYQQALGQGPEFLTYFQNEAQLDKSGLPSDRFFAERPEGSVSTLKIQRTQQEDSAVYLCASSLAGTSGRGADTQYFGPGTRLTVL.

This clonotype has just a few counts. The rearrangement links TRBV7-9 to TRBJ2-1, with D possibly matching TRBD2 (5 bases). The CDR3 spans 14 residues. V lost 2 bases, J lost 3 bases, and 8 bases lay in between. Germline V gene lookup returns CDR1 SEHNR and CDR2 FQNEAQ (reference sequence). CDR3 in amino acids: CASSLSGSYNEQFF. The CDR3 nucleotides are TGTGCCAGCAGCTTAAGTGGGAGCTACAATGAGCAGTTCTTC.

This clonotype was counted at least ten times. V gene TRBV7-2 combines with J gene TRBJ2-2; 10 bases align to TRBD2. The trim removed 3 bases at V and 4 bases at J, leaving 11 bases unmatched. This CDR3 spans 18 amino acids. Germline V gene lookup returns CDR1 SGHTA and CDR2 FQGNSA. The CDR3 here is CASSFILLSGGGTGELFF. The DNA of the CDR3 is TGTGCCAGCAGCTTCATCCTGCTGAGCGGGGGGGGCACCGGGGAGCTGTTTTTT.

The rearrangement joins TRBV4-1 to TRBJ1-5; D gene unclear. V was clipped by 0 bases and J by 5 bases, with 14 bases between them. Germline assignment: CDR1 MGHRA and CDR2 YSYEKL. The CDR3 covers 16 residues. Here the CDR3 DNA reads TGCGCCAGCAGCCAAGATCTGTGGACCCCATATCAGCCCCAGCATTTT. Amino acid sequence: CASSQDLWTPYQPQHF.

This clonotype was detected many times. The chain joins TRBV7-9 to TRBJ2-1; D not certain. The CDR3 extends over 12 amino acids. Between the trimmed V and J ends, which lost 2 bases and 2 bases, there was a span of 1 base. The germline V gene has CDR1 SEHNR and CDR2 FQNEAQ (reference sequence). CDR3 in amino acids: CASSLTYNEQFF. The CDR3 DNA reads as TGTGCCAGCAGCTTAACCTACAATGAGCAGTTCTTC. The full variable domain, with the rest looked up from reference TRBV7-9 and TRBJ2-1, is DTGVSQNPRHKITKRGQNVTFRCDPISEHNRLYWYRQTLGQGPEFLTYFQNEAQLEKSRLLSDRFSAERPKGSFSTLEIQRTEQGDSAMYLCASSLTYNEQFFGPGTRLTVL.

The rearrangement links TRBV7-2 to TRBJ2-4; either TRBD1 or TRBD2 may fit D (5 bases each). Germline V lookup: CDR1 SGHTA, CDR2 FQGNSA. V lost 5 bases and J 7 bases, leaving 21 bases between the germline ends. The CDR3 has 16 residues. The CDR3 loop is CASSRIGSGTQNIQYF. The DNA of the CDR3 is TGTGCCAGCAGCCGGATCGGGTCCGGGACGCAGAACATTCAGTACTTC.

The chain employs TRBV7-4 and TRBJ2-5; TRBD1 aligns across 7 bases. The CDR3 is 13 residues long. V was pared by 5 bases and J by 7 bases, with 7 bases of the junction left unmatched. Germline values: CDR1 SGHVT, CDR2 SQSDAQ. This CDR3 is CASSPTGSVTQYF. The DNA for the CDR3 is TGTGCCAGCAGCCCGACAGGGTCGGTGACCCAGTACTTC.

This chain joins TRBV6-1 and TRBJ2-4, with TRBD1 identical over 7 bases. This CDR3 contains 15 residues. V dropped 7 bases and J dropped 3; count of bases not matched to a gene: 9. Germline V gives CDR1 MNHNS, CDR2 SASEGT. The CDR3: CASISRQGYKNIQYF. CDR3 DNA sequence: TGTGCCAGCATATCCAGACAGGGCTACAAAAACATTCAGTACTTC.

The chain links TRBV7-8 to TRBJ2-3; D might be TRBD2 (6 bases). The germline CDR1 and CDR2 sequences are SGHVS and FQNEAQ. Trimming removed 4 bases from V and 6 bases from J, with 17 bases in between. The CDR3 is 15 amino acids. The CDR3 nucleotides read TGTGCCAGCAGCTACCCCCCCCGGGGGTTGGATACGCAGTATTTT. It codes for CASSYPPRGLDTQYF.

The chain employs TRBV7-2 and TRBJ2-3; tentative D call: TRBD2 (5 bases). Germline values: CDR1 SGHTA, CDR2 FQGNSA. The germline V and J ends were trimmed by 7 bases and 0 bases, with 14 bases remaining between them. This CDR3 spans 15 amino acids. The DNA of the CDR3 is TGTGCCAGCATCCACCGAGGGTCTAGCACAGATACGCAGTATTTT. This codes for CASIHRGSSTDTQYF.

This clonotype appeared many times. The V and J genes are TRBV7-8 and TRBJ2-1; 11 bases map to TRBD2. Germline assignment: CDR1 SGHVS and CDR2 FQNEAQ. V lost 4 bases, J lost 4 bases, and 6 bases stayed unmatched. The CDR3 has 16 amino acids. This CDR3 is CASSSKTSGEYNEQFF. CDR3 DNA: TGTGCCAGCAGCTCGAAGACTAGCGGGGAATACAATGAGCAGTTCTTC.

The chain uses TRBV7-8 and TRBJ1-2, with D unresolved. The germline V gene encodes CDR1 SGHVS and CDR2 FQNEAQ. V was cut by 3 bases and J by 11 bases, with 10 bases left in between. The CDR3 loop spans 11 amino acids. The CDR3 sequence: CASSFGGAYTF. The CDR3, as DNA: TGTGCCAGCAGCTTTGGAGGCGCGTACACCTTC.

This clonotype was observed a few times. The chain links TRBV12-3 or TRBV12-4 to TRBJ1-1, with D unclear. Trimming removed 0 bases at V and 4 bases at J, with 15 bases between. The CDR3 spans 16 residues. This CDR3 is CASSLAGRRSFTEAFF. The CDR3 DNA is TGTGCCAGCAGTTTAGCTGGCAGGAGGTCGTTCACTGAAGCTTTCTTT.

This clonotype was seen a single time. The chain joins TRBV6-5 to TRBJ1-2; 8 bases are a match to TRBD1. Germline assignment: CDR1 MNHEY and CDR2 SVGAGI. V was pared by 6 bases and J by 2 bases, with 8 bases of the junction left unmatched. CDR3 length: 15 residues. CDR3 sequence (DNA): TGTGCCAGCAGATTACAGGGGGGAGCAAACTATGGCTACACCTTC. It specifies CASRLQGGANYGYTF.

In this sample, this clonotype turned up many times. V gene TRBV6-2 or TRBV6-3 combines with J gene TRBJ1-2; no reliable D call. The CDR3 is made up of 13 amino acids. The germline V gene has CDR1 MNHEY and CDR2 SVGEGT. The V gene lost 0 bases and the J gene lost 6 bases, with 8 bases spanning the gap. The CDR3 nucleotides are TGTGCCAGCAGTTACTCGATGGGAGATGGCTACACCTTC. This translates into CASSYSMGDGYTF.

This clonotype was observed at least ten times. J is TRBJ2-2 and V is TRBV12-3 or TRBV12-4; 10 bases are shared with TRBD2. Trimming took 7 bases from V and 4 from J; bases not matched to a gene: 6. This CDR3 has 15 amino acids. CDR3 coding DNA: TGTGCCAGCATCCAGCGGGGGGGCAGCACCGGGGAGCTGTTTTTT. This sequence encodes CASIQRGGSTGELFF.

As regards this clonotype: A much larger clone lies a single base off, so this may be a read error. This chain connects TRBV7-8 to TRBJ2-2; D is perhaps TRBD2 (5 bases). There are 15 residues in the CDR3. Germline CDR1 and CDR2: SGHVS and FQNEAQ. In DNA form, the CDR3 reads TGTGTCAGCGGCCCCCGGGGTGGCGGCACCGGGGAGCTGTTTTTT. It is translated as CVSGPRGGGTGELFF.